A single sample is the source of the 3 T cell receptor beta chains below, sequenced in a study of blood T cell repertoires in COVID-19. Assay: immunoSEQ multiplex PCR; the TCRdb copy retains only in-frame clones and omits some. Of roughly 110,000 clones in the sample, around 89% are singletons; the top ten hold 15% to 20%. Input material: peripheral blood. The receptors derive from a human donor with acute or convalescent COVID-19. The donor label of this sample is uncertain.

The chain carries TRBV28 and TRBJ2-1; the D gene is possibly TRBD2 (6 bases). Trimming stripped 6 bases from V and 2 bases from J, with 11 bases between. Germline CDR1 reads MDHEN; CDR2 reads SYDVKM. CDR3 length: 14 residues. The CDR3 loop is CASRGGVTYNEQFF. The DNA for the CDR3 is TGTGCCAGCAGAGGCGGGGTCACCTACAATGAGCAGTTCTTC.

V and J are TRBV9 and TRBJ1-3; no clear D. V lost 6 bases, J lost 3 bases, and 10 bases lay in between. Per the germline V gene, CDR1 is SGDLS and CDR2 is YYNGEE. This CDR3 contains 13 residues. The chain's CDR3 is CASTAEYGNTIYF. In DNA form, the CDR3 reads TGTGCCAGCACGGCGGAATATGGAAACACCATATATTTT.

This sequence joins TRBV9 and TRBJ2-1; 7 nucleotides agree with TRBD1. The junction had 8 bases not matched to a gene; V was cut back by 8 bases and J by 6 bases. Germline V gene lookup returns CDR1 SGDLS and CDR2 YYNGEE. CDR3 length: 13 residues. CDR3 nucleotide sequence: TGTGCCAGTAGCCCCGGGGACAGCAATGAGCAGTTCTTC. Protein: CASSPGDSNEQFF.